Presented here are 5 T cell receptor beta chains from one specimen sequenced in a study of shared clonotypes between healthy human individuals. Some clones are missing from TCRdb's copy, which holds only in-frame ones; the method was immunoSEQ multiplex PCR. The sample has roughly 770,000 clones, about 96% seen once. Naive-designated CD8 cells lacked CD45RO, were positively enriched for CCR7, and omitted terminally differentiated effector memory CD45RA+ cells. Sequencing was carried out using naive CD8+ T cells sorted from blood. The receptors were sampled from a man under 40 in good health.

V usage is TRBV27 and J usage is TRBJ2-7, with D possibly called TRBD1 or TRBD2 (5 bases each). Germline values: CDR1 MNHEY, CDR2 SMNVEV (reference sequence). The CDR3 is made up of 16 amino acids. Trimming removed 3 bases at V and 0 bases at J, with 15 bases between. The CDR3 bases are TGTGCCAGCAGTTTTTTGGGACGTCAAGGCTCCTACGAGCAGTACTTC. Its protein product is CASSFLGRQGSYEQYF.

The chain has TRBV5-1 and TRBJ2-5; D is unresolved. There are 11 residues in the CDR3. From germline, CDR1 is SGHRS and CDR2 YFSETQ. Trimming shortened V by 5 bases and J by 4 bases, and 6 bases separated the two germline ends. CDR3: CASRLGETQYF. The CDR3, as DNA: TGCGCCAGCAGACTTGGAGAGACCCAGTACTTC.

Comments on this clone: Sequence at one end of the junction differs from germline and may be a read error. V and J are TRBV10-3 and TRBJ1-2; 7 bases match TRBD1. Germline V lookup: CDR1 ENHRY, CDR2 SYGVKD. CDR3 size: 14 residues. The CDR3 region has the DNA TGTGCCACCAGTGGGGGCAGGGGGGACTATGGCTACACCTTC. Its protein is CATSGGRGDYGYTF.

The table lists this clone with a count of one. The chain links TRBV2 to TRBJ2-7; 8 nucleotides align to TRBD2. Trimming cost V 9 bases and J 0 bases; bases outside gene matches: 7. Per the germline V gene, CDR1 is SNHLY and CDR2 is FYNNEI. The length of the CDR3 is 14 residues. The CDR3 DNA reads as TGTGCCAGGGCAACTAGCGGAAGCTCCTACGAGCAGTACTTC. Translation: CARATSGSSYEQYF.

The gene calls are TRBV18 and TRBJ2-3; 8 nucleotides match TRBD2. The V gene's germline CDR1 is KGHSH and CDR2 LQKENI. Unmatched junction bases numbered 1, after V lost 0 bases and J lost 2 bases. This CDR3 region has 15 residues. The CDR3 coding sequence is TGTGCCAGCTCACCACCTAGCGGGACCACAGATACGCAGTATTTT. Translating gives CASSPPSGTTDTQYF.